The next 13 T cell receptor beta chains were all read from a single sample in a study of long-term antiretroviral therapy in people with HIV. Version v3.0 of the immunoSEQ assay ran at survey level. Only in-frame clones appear in the TCRdb table, and some are missing; sequencing was by immunoSEQ multiplex PCR. The table includes 15,000 to 20,000 clones, around 74% detected once. The sequencing here drew on unsorted PBMCs, taken at the start of antiretroviral therapy, before treatment. The receptors shown here come from a man between 18 and 35 years old with HIV.

J is TRBJ2-1 and V is TRBV29-1, with D unresolved. The CDR3 sequence is 15 residues long. V lost 5 bases and J lost 0, with 14 bases in between. CDR1 and CDR2 from the germline V gene are SQVTM and ANQGSEA. CDR3 loop: CSVQGPLSSYNEQFF. The CDR3 DNA is TGCAGCGTTCAAGGGCCTTTGAGCTCCTACAATGAGCAGTTCTTC.

This clone came up a few times. The chain is built from TRBV4-3 and TRBJ2-7; 10 bases are a match to TRBD1. The length of the CDR3 is 15 residues. V lost 0 bases, J lost 3 bases, and 2 bases stayed unmatched. Germline V gene data show CDR1 as LGHNA and CDR2 as YSLEER. DNA of the CDR3: TGCGCCAGCAGCCAAGAGAGGACAGGGGGCTACGAGCAGTACTTC. Protein: CASSQERTGGYEQYF.

The chain links TRBV9 to TRBJ2-7; 7 bases line up with TRBD2. CDR3 size: 14 residues. With 5 bases clipped from V and 7 bases from J, the junction kept 12 bases outside the gene matches. The germline V gene encodes CDR1 SGDLS and CDR2 YYNGEE. The CDR3 loop reads CASSSLGGEAEQYF. For the CDR3, the DNA is TGTGCCAGCAGTTCCCTGGGAGGGGAGGCAGAGCAGTACTTC.

V and J are TRBV6-5 and TRBJ1-2, with 8 bases that match TRBD1. The CDR3 consists of 13 residues. Germline V lookup: CDR1 MNHEY, CDR2 SVGAGI. V lost 6 bases, J lost 4 bases, and 4 bases stayed unmatched. The CDR3 here is CASSPGTGYGYTF. The CDR3 bases are TGTGCCAGCAGCCCCGGGACAGGCTATGGCTACACCTTC.

J is TRBJ2-3 and V is TRBV6-6; D unresolved. Per the germline V gene, CDR1 is MNHNY and CDR2 is SVGAGI (reference sequence). The V end lost 2 bases, the J end lost 4 bases, and 10 bases lay between the germline ends. There are 14 residues in the CDR3. The DNA of the CDR3 is TGTGCCAGCAGTTACATTAACGGAGCAGATACGCAGTATTTT. The encoded protein is CASSYINGADTQYF.

The chain carries TRBV5-6 and TRBJ2-2; 10 bases are a match to TRBD2. The germline CDR1 and CDR2 sequences are SGHDT and YYEEEE. CDR3 length: 16 amino acids. Unmatched junction bases numbered 9, after V lost 4 bases and J lost 6 bases. The CDR3 DNA sequence: TGTGCCAGCAGCCCGACTAGCGGGCTGAGGGCCGGGGAGCTGTTTTTT. This gives the protein CASSPTSGLRAGELFF.

This chain joins TRBV4-2 and TRBJ1-3, with 7 positions matching TRBD1. The CDR3 has 17 amino acids. The trim removed 4 bases at V and 0 bases at J, leaving 9 bases unmatched. Germline V gene lookup returns CDR1 LGHNA and CDR2 YNFKEQ. Here the CDR3 reads CASSLSSGGSSGNTIYF. The DNA of the CDR3 is TGTGCCAGCAGCCTTAGCTCAGGGGGAAGCTCTGGAAACACCATATATTTT.

The chain uses TRBV4-3 and TRBJ1-1; D unresolved. V shed 1 base and J shed 4 bases, with 7 bases lying between them. Germline V gene lookup returns CDR1 LGHNA and CDR2 YSLEER. This CDR3 spans 13 amino acids. The CDR3 region is CASSQGVSTEAFF. DNA for the CDR3: TGCGCCAGCAGCCAAGGTGTGAGCACTGAAGCTTTCTTT.

The genes are TRBV6-1 and TRBJ2-7, with TRBD1 matching over 7 bases. Trimming took 6 bases from V and 2 from J; bases not matched to a gene: 7. The CDR3 loop spans 14 amino acids. Looked up from germline, CDR1 is MNHNS and CDR2 is SASEGT. The CDR3 DNA is TGTGCCAGCAGAACGACAGGGAGAACCTACGAGCAGTACTTC. It yields the protein CASRTTGRTYEQYF.

V is TRBV9 and J is TRBJ2-2; D perhaps matches TRBD2 (6 bases). The CDR3 is 15 amino acids. Trimming pared 3 bases from V and 3 bases from J, leaving 12 bases between. Germline loops: CDR1 SGDLS, CDR2 YYNGEE. The CDR3 DNA is TGTGCCAGCAGCGGACGGTCGGGAGACACCGGGGAGCTGTTTTTT. Encoded protein: CASSGRSGDTGELFF.

The chain carries TRBV30 and TRBJ2-2; TRBD2 agrees at 7 bases. Looked up from germline, CDR1 is GTSNPN and CDR2 is SVGIG (reference sequence). The CDR3 totals 14 residues. After removal of 3 bases from V and 6 bases from J, the junction contained 7 bases not matched to a gene. The CDR3, as DNA: TGTGCCTGGAGCGAGGGACTACTGCCCGGGGAGCTGTTTTTT. It encodes CAWSEGLLPGELFF.

The chain recombines TRBV7-9 with TRBJ2-1; no clear D gene. V lost 4 bases to trimming and J lost 5 bases, with 12 bases between them. Germline assignment: CDR1 SEHNR and CDR2 FQNEAQ (reference sequence). The CDR3 is 14 residues long. CDR3: CASSSLLQDNEQFF. The CDR3 coding sequence is TGTGCCAGCAGCTCACTCCTCCAGGACAATGAGCAGTTCTTC. Based on the CDR3 plus reference TRBV7-9 and TRBJ2-1, the full variable domain is DTGVSQNPRHKITKRGQNVTFRCDPISEHNRLYWYRQTLGQGPEFLTYFQNEAQLEKSRLLSDRFSAERPKGSFSTLEIQRTEQGDSAMYLCASSSLLQDNEQFFGPGTRLTVL.

The V gene is TRBV6-6, the J gene TRBJ1-4; weak D call: TRBD1 (6 bases). The CDR3 covers 16 residues. Trimming pared 11 bases from V and 7 bases from J, leaving 26 bases between. The germline V gene has CDR1 MNHNY and CDR2 SVGAGI (reference sequence). CDR3 protein: CASLIRAGQGGEKLFF. CDR3 DNA: TGTGCCTCTCTGATTAGGGCAGGGCAAGGGGGTGAAAAACTGTTTTTT.